One sample yielded the 27 T cell receptor beta chains listed below, sequenced in a study of cytomegalovirus exposure and HLA in healthy donors. The PCR used 60 Vbeta and 13 Jbeta primers. Clones were read by immunoSEQ multiplex PCR, and TCRdb kept only the in-frame ones, dropping some. The data contain some 140,000 clones, approximately 10% of them seen just once; the ten biggest clones take up over 6.5%. Sequencing was performed on PBMCs. All receptors derive from a woman aged 40 to 49 in good health and CMV-seropositive.

This chain uses TRBV7-2 with TRBJ1-2, with D hard to call. The V end lost 5 bases, the J end lost 4 bases, and 14 bases lay between the germline ends. The CDR3 is made up of 14 amino acids. Germline values: CDR1 SGHTA, CDR2 FQGNSA. CDR3 region: CASSPFEKVYGYTF. CDR3 nucleotide sequence: TGTGCCAGCAGCCCCTTTGAGAAAGTCTATGGCTACACCTTC.

The CDR3 sequence is CASSPFHAGAYEQYF. The DNA for the CDR3 is TGTGCCAGCTCACCGTTCCACGCAGGCGCCTACGAGCAGTACTTC. This chain links TRBV18 with TRBJ2-7, with unresolved D. Germline assignment: CDR1 KGHSH and CDR2 LQKENI. V was pared by 3 bases and J by 2 bases, with 14 bases between. The CDR3 consists of 15 residues.

The V call is TRBV7-9, the J call TRBJ1-1, with D perhaps matching TRBD1 (5 bases). The V gene lost 2 bases and the J gene lost 6 bases, with 16 bases spanning the gap. CDR3 length equals 15 residues. Germline CDR1 is SEHNR and CDR2 is FQNEAQ (reference sequence). CDR3 sequence reads: CASSLSWQGSAEAFF. CDR3 sequence (DNA): TGTGCCAGCAGCTTATCCTGGCAGGGAAGCGCTGAAGCTTTCTTT.

This clone was counted many times. The chain couples TRBV4-1 to TRBJ2-3; D might be TRBD2 (5 bases). V was shortened by 3 bases and J by 5 bases, with 15 bases between the two germline ends. There are 15 residues in the CDR3. Germline V lookup: CDR1 MGHRA, CDR2 YSYEKL. The CDR3 DNA is TGCGCCAGCAGCCAGCAGCCTACACGGGGAGATACGCAGTATTTT. Translation gives CASSQQPTRGDTQYF.

This chain joins TRBV25-1 and TRBJ2-1; D is possibly TRBD1 (5 bases). Germline assignment: CDR1 MGHDK and CDR2 SYGVNS. This CDR3 has 14 amino acids. Trimming left V 4 bases short and J 5 bases short, with 12 bases between. CDR3 residues: CASSGIRRDNEQFF. CDR3 DNA: TGTGCCAGCAGTGGGATTCGCAGGGACAATGAGCAGTTCTTC.

This chain connects TRBV16 to TRBJ1-5; 7 bases line up with TRBD1. The CDR3 length is 14 residues. Per germline, CDR1 KGHSY and CDR2 FQNENV. V dropped 2 bases and J dropped 5; count of bases not matched to a gene: 3. CDR3 in amino acids: CASSQRQGHQPQHF. For the CDR3, the DNA is TGTGCCAGCAGCCAACGACAGGGCCATCAGCCCCAGCATTTT.

The chain has TRBV5-4 and TRBJ2-2, with 7 bases matching TRBD1. V was clipped by 4 bases and J by 1 base; unmatched bases: 4. This CDR3 contains 15 residues. The V gene's germline CDR1 is SGHNT and CDR2 YYREEE (reference sequence). CDR3 coding DNA: TGTGCCAGCAGCCTCAGACAGGGGAACACCGGGGAGCTGTTTTTT. This codes for CASSLRQGNTGELFF.

The chain recombines TRBV19 with TRBJ1-1; D call uncertain. Germline V gene data show CDR1 as LNHDA and CDR2 as SQIVND (reference sequence). This CDR3 contains 15 residues. Trimming left V 5 bases short and J 6 bases short, with 19 bases between. The CDR3 nucleotides are TGTGCCAGTAGTGCAAGGCTGAGGAGCCAGCCTGAAGCTTTCTTT. Encoded protein: CASSARLRSQPEAFF.

The chain has TRBV7-6 and TRBJ1-1, with TRBD1 matching 7 bases. Germline CDR1 SGHVS, CDR2 FNYEAQ. Unmatched junction bases numbered 9, after V lost 5 bases and J lost 9 bases. The CDR3 sequence is 13 residues long. CDR3 sequence reads: CASSETGAAKAFF. Here the CDR3 DNA reads TGTGCCAGCAGCGAAACAGGGGCCGCTAAAGCTTTCTTT.

The chain uses TRBV7-6 and TRBJ1-1; D not resolved. This CDR3 is built from 17 residues. Trimming shortened V by 0 bases and J by 6 bases, and 20 bases separated the two germline ends. CDR1 SGHVS and CDR2 FNYEAQ come from the germline V gene. The CDR3 protein is CASSLASWEGATAEAFF. CDR3 sequence (DNA): TGTGCCAGCAGCTTAGCGAGTTGGGAGGGAGCGACCGCTGAAGCTTTCTTT.

This clone was detected a few times. This chain connects TRBV7-9 to TRBJ1-4; D may be TRBD1 (6 bases). The CDR3 covers 16 residues. Trimming shortened V by 2 bases and J by 4 bases, and 14 bases separated the two germline ends. Germline values: CDR1 SEHNR, CDR2 FQNEAQ (reference sequence). Here the CDR3 DNA reads TGTGCCAGCAGCTTACGGGACACCGAATATAATGAAAAACTGTTTTTT. This sequence encodes CASSLRDTEYNEKLFF.

The chain couples TRBV18 to TRBJ2-7; 7 bases match TRBD1. J was trimmed by 6 bases and V by 6 bases; bases with no gene match: 11. CDR3 length: 14 amino acids. Germline V gene lookup returns CDR1 KGHSH and CDR2 LQKENI. CDR3 DNA: TGTGCCAGCTCCCTGACAGGGTCATCGGGCGAGCAGTACTTC. Translation gives CASSLTGSSGEQYF.

The sample holds one count of this clone. The CDR3, as DNA: TGTGCCAGCAGCTCCTCCGGCCCGGGGGCCCAGTACTTC. Its protein product is CASSSSGPGAQYF. V gene TRBV5-4 combines with J gene TRBJ2-5; the D gene is possibly TRBD2 (6 bases). CDR1 is SGHNT, CDR2 YYREEE, per germline (reference sequence). The CDR3 spans 13 residues. Trimming cost V 3 bases and J 9 bases, with 15 bases left between them.

The V and J genes are TRBV5-6 and TRBJ1-1; D perhaps matches TRBD1 (6 bases). V was shortened by 0 bases and J by 9 bases, with 15 bases between the two germline ends. The CDR3 is made up of 14 amino acids. CDR1 is SGHDT and CDR2 is YYEEEE in the germline V gene. The CDR3 sequence is CASSLVVSGQQAFF. DNA for the CDR3: TGTGCCAGCAGCTTGGTGGTGTCAGGACAGCAAGCTTTCTTT.

The chain joins TRBV6-5 to TRBJ2-7; D remains ambiguous. V lost 7 bases and J lost 3, with 16 bases in between. Germline loops: CDR1 MNHEY, CDR2 SVGAGI. This CDR3 has 14 amino acids. Written as DNA, the CDR3 is TGTGCCAGCACCCGCTCGGGTGGAAACTACGAGCAGTACTTC. Translating it yields CASTRSGGNYEQYF.

V and J are TRBV5-1 and TRBJ2-1, with 7 bases lining up with TRBD1. The CDR3 consists of 17 residues. CDR1 SGHRS and CDR2 YFSETQ come from the germline V gene. The V segment lost 4 bases and the J segment 0 bases; nucleotides outside the gene matches: 10. The CDR3 region has the DNA TGCGCCAGCAGCCTCGACTACCGGGACAGCTCCTACAATGAGCAGTTCTTC. Amino acids: CASSLDYRDSSYNEQFF.

This clone was detected a few times. This chain uses TRBV11-2 with TRBJ1-4; D is ambiguous. The CDR3 loop spans 13 amino acids. Germline V gene data show CDR1 as SGHAT and CDR2 as FQNNGV. Trimming took 2 bases from V and 7 from J, leaving 8 bases between them. This CDR3 reads CASSLWLSEKLFF. The CDR3 DNA sequence: TGTGCCAGCAGCTTATGGCTCAGTGAAAAACTGTTTTTT.

There are a few counts of this clone. V usage is TRBV9 and J usage is TRBJ1-2; 8 nucleotides match TRBD1. The CDR3 is 14 residues long. Germline lookup yields CDR1 SGDLS and CDR2 YYNGEE. With 5 bases clipped from V and 3 bases from J, the junction kept 6 bases outside the gene matches. CDR3 sequence: CASSGTGGDYGYTF. The CDR3, as DNA: TGTGCCAGCAGTGGGACAGGCGGAGACTATGGCTACACCTTC. Complete variable domain (other parts from reference TRBV9 and TRBJ1-2): DSGVTQTPKHLITATGQRVTLRCSPRSGDLSVYWYQQSLDQGLQFLIQYYNGEERAKGNILERFSAQQFPDLHSELNLSSLELGDSALYFCASSGTGGDYGYTFGSGTRLTVV.

This clone has only a few counts. This chain connects TRBV7-2 to TRBJ1-2; D gene uncertain. CDR1 and CDR2 (germline): SGHTA, FQGNSA. The CDR3 consists of 13 residues. Trimming took 5 bases from V and 3 from J, leaving 10 bases between them. The chain's CDR3 is CASSQAGYYGYTF. The CDR3 nucleotides read TGTGCCAGCAGCCAGGCGGGTTACTATGGCTACACCTTC.

The V and J genes are TRBV7-2 and TRBJ1-1, with D uncertain. V lost 2 bases and J 6 bases, leaving 10 bases between the germline ends. Germline CDR1 SGHTA, CDR2 FQGNSA. There are 13 residues in the CDR3. In DNA, the CDR3 is TGTGCCAGCAGCTTACTGGCGGCGTCTGAAGCTTTCTTT. It yields the protein CASSLLAASEAFF.

This clone was seen a handful of times. The CDR3 loop reads CASSSIQGIPNYGYTF. DNA for the CDR3: TGTGCCAGCAGCTCCATCCAGGGAATTCCTAACTATGGCTACACCTTC. The chain links TRBV7-9 to TRBJ1-2; D perhaps matches TRBD1 (5 bases). V was cut by 4 bases and J by 0 bases, with 15 bases left in between. This CDR3 region has 16 residues. Germline CDR1 reads SEHNR; CDR2 reads FQNEAQ (reference sequence).

This chain links TRBV10-3 with TRBJ2-1; 15 positions match TRBD2. The CDR3 extends over 15 amino acids. The ends lost 6 bases at V and 7 bases at J; junction bases unmatched: 4. CDR1 and CDR2 from the germline V gene are ENHRY and SYGVKD. The DNA for the CDR3 is TGTGCCATCAGAGGACTAGCGGGGGGGCTAAATGAGCAGTTCTTC. Its translation: CAIRGLAGGLNEQFF.

CDR3 nucleotide sequence: TGTGCCAGCAGTTCAGGGGACTCTGGAAACACCATATATTTT. This sequence encodes CASSSGDSGNTIYF. The genes are TRBV6-5 and TRBJ1-3, with a possible D match to TRBD1 (6 bases). The V and J ends lost 4 bases and 0 bases respectively, with 7 bases between them. Germline CDR1 reads MNHEY; CDR2 reads SVGAGI. The CDR3 is 14 amino acids.

Note on this clone: At the DNA level, this CDR3 is encoded by other sequences in the same sample as well. The V call is TRBV7-3, the J call TRBJ2-2; D remains unclear. Trimming removed 0 bases from V and 3 bases from J, with 5 bases in between. The CDR3 runs to 14 residues. Germline V gives CDR1 SGHTA, CDR2 FQGTGA. Here the CDR3 reads CASSLTRDTGELFF. The CDR3 region has the DNA TGTGCCAGCAGCTTAACCCGAGACACCGGGGAGCTGTTTTTT.

The chain links TRBV27 to TRBJ1-2; 7 bases fit TRBD1. CDR3 length: 14 residues. V dropped 5 bases and J dropped 4; count of bases not matched to a gene: 7. Germline-derived CDR1 and CDR2 are MNHEY and SMNVEV (reference sequence). This CDR3 is CASSVTGAAYGYTF. CDR3 DNA sequence: TGTGCCAGCAGTGTCACAGGGGCGGCCTATGGCTACACCTTC.

This sequence joins TRBV7-2 and TRBJ2-5, with 8 bases fitting TRBD2. The CDR3 has 16 amino acids. Germline assignment: CDR1 SGHTA and CDR2 FQGNSA. V lost 3 bases to trimming and J lost 5 bases; unmatched junction nucleotides: 11. The CDR3 spells CASSFKSGGHFETQYF. In DNA, the CDR3 is TGTGCCAGCAGCTTTAAGAGCGGGGGACACTTCGAGACCCAGTACTTC.

In regard to this clone: The CDR3 ends on some other residue instead of the conserved phenylalanine or tryptophan, so this is likely a read error. The DNA is omitted, as the CDR3 cannot be located on it reliably, and the CDR3 follows TCRdb's listing. Other DNA sequences of this sample code for an identical CDR3. The chain joins TRBV7-2 to TRBJ2-6; TRBD1, the table's D call, lacks a check against the DNA. The CDR3 adds up to 15 amino acids, both ends counted. In germline, CDR1 is SGHTA, CDR2 FQGNSA. CDR3 residues: CASRSDSSGANVMTL.